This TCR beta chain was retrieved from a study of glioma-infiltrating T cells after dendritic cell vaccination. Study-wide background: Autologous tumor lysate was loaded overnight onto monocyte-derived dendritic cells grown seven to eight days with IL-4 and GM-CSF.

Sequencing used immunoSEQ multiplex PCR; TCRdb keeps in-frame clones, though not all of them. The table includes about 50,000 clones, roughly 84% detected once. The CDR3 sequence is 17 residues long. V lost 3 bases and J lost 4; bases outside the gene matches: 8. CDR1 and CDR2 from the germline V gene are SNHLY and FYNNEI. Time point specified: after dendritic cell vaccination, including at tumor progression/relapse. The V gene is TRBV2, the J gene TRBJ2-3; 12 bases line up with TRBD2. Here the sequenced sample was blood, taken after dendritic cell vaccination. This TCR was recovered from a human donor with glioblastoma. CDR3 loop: CASSEFLAGGMADTQYF. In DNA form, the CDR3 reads TGTGCCAGCAGTGAGTTCCTAGCGGGGGGGATGGCAGATACGCAGTATTTT.